These 14 T cell receptor beta chains came from one sample sequenced in a study of chemoradiotherapy in HPV16-positive cancers. The protocol was immunoSEQ multiplex PCR, while the TCRdb copy is restricted to in-frame clones and leaves out a portion. The repertoire has over a thousand clones, 70% to 90% of them found once; the top ten carry over 3.5%. The source was tumor tissue, collected from a patient who underwent chemoradiotherapy. These receptor sequences come from a human donor with HPV-associated anogenital cancer.

The rearrangement links TRBV5-4 to TRBJ2-3, with TRBD1 identical over 7 bases. Germline V CDR1 and CDR2: SGHNT, YYREEE (reference sequence). Germline trimming cut 5 bases from V and 2 bases from J; bases unmatched to any gene: 8. The CDR3 has 15 amino acids. CDR3 sequence (DNA): TGTGCCAGCAGGAGGGGGCTGGGGGTCACAGATACGCAGTATTTT. Its protein is CASRRGLGVTDTQYF. Supplemented by reference TRBV5-4 and TRBJ2-3, the full variable domain reads ETGVTQSPTHLIKTRGQQVTLRCSSQSGHNTVSWYQQALGQGPQFIFQYYREEENGRGNFPPRFSGLQFPNYSSELNVNALELDDSALYLCASRRGLGVTDTQYFGPGTRLTVL.

The genes are TRBV9 and TRBJ1-1, with unresolved D. Trimming shortened V by 3 bases and J by 2 bases, and 11 bases separated the two germline ends. Germline CDR1 is SGDLS and CDR2 is YYNGEE. The CDR3 is 14 residues long. The CDR3 protein is CASSAGPSNTEAFF. The CDR3 DNA sequence: TGTGCCAGCAGCGCCGGACCTTCAAACACTGAAGCTTTCTTT.

The chain couples TRBV30 to TRBJ1-1, with 9 positions matching TRBD1. With 5 bases clipped from V and 5 bases from J, the junction kept 9 bases outside the gene matches. The CDR3 is 14 amino acids. Germline V gene data show CDR1 as GTSNPN and CDR2 as SVGIG (reference sequence). The CDR3 DNA reads TGTGCCTGGGCCTTGGGAGGACAGGGGACTGAAGCTTTCTTT. Amino acid sequence: CAWALGGQGTEAFF.

The V gene is TRBV9, the J gene TRBJ1-2; D is perhaps TRBD1 (6 bases). CDR3 length: 16 amino acids. From germline, CDR1 is SGDLS and CDR2 YYNGEE. Trimming removed 4 bases at V and 7 bases at J, with 23 bases between. The CDR3 DNA reads as TGTGCCAGCAGCTCCCCGAGGGGGGCTAATTCAGCTGGCTACACCTTC. Protein: CASSSPRGANSAGYTF.

The chain employs TRBV29-1 and TRBJ2-3; D unclear. The germline CDR1 and CDR2 sequences are SQVTM and ANQGSEA. This CDR3 has 12 amino acids. V was pared by 4 bases and J by 5 bases, with 10 bases between. The DNA for the CDR3 is TGCAGCGTTGTGGCAACTCAAGATACGCAGTATTTT. This sequence encodes CSVVATQDTQYF.

A few counts support this clone. The chain couples TRBV30 to TRBJ1-1; 8 bases map to TRBD1. The germline V gene encodes CDR1 GTSNPN and CDR2 SVGIG (reference sequence). The CDR3 is 13 residues long. V shed 4 bases and J 4 bases; nucleotides not matched to a gene: 5. The CDR3 is CAWTPGGITEAFF. The CDR3 DNA follows: TGTGCCTGGACCCCAGGGGGCATCACTGAAGCTTTCTTT.

This chain connects TRBV5-4 to TRBJ2-7; 9 bases map to TRBD2. This CDR3 spans 14 amino acids. Trimming took 2 bases from V and 5 from J; bases not matched to a gene: 5. Germline lookup yields CDR1 SGHNT and CDR2 YYREEE (reference sequence). In DNA, the CDR3 is TGTGCCAGCAGCTTTAGCGGGAGTTTTAACGAGCAGTACTTC. The encoded protein is CASSFSGSFNEQYF.

This chain uses TRBV5-1 with TRBJ2-3, with 8 bases aligning to TRBD2. This CDR3 region has 15 residues. Trimming cost V 5 bases and J 5 bases; bases outside gene matches: 10. Per the germline V gene, CDR1 is SGHRS and CDR2 is YFSETQ. The CDR3 sequence is CASSRRGLGIDTQYF. In DNA form, the CDR3 reads TGCGCCAGCAGTAGGCGGGGACTAGGTATAGATACGCAGTATTTT.

The chain is built from TRBV6-1 and TRBJ2-1; 13 positions agree with TRBD2. Trimming took 1 base from V and 4 from J; bases not matched to a gene: 1. Germline-derived CDR1 and CDR2 are MNHNS and SASEGT. The CDR3 loop spans 16 amino acids. CDR3 protein: CASSEGLAGGYNEQFF. The CDR3 nucleotides read TGTGCCAGCAGTGAAGGACTAGCGGGGGGTTACAATGAGCAGTTCTTC.

The chain has TRBV5-1 and TRBJ2-5; 11 bases line up with TRBD2. The CDR3 loop spans 16 amino acids. The junction had 7 bases not matched to a gene; V was cut back by 4 bases and J by 2 bases. CDR1 is SGHRS and CDR2 is YFSETQ in the germline V gene. The CDR3 sequence is CASSLTSGSVQETQYF. The CDR3 DNA reads as TGCGCCAGCAGCCTAACTAGCGGGAGTGTTCAAGAGACCCAGTACTTC.

The chain recombines TRBV28 with TRBJ1-5, with D perhaps matching TRBD1 (5 bases). Looked up from germline, CDR1 is MDHEN and CDR2 is SYDVKM. Trimming stripped 6 bases from V and 0 bases from J, with 12 bases between. This CDR3 is built from 15 residues. The CDR3 region is CASRRGLYSNQPQHF. In DNA form, the CDR3 reads TGTGCCAGCAGACGGGGCCTGTATAGCAATCAGCCCCAGCATTTT.

This clone occurred a few times. The chain has TRBV28 and TRBJ1-4, with D tentatively TRBD1 (6 bases). Between the trimmed V and J ends, which lost 1 base and 4 bases, there was a span of 13 bases. From germline, CDR1 is MDHEN and CDR2 SYDVKM. This CDR3 contains 16 residues. CDR3 DNA sequence: TGTGCCAGCAGTTTATTGCCCGGACAGATTAATGAAAAACTGTTTTTT. Its protein product is CASSLLPGQINEKLFF.

In its sample, this clone was seen a few times. The chain joins TRBV10-3 to TRBJ2-5, with 10 bases lining up with TRBD2. Per the germline V gene, CDR1 is ENHRY and CDR2 is SYGVKD. Germline trimming cut 4 bases from V and 2 bases from J; bases unmatched to any gene: 4. The CDR3 is 15 residues long. The CDR3 reads CAISGGTSVQETQYF. Written as DNA, the CDR3 is TGTGCCATCAGTGGTGGGACTAGCGTACAAGAGACCCAGTACTTC.

This chain connects TRBV5-4 to TRBJ2-7; D might be TRBD1 or TRBD2, each matching 5 bases. Germline V CDR1 and CDR2: SGHNT, YYREEE (reference sequence). Trimming left V 4 bases short and J 3 bases short, with 20 bases between. The CDR3 runs 16 residues. The CDR3 nucleotides are TGTGCCAGCAGCCTAAACCCCGTCGGGACCTACTACGAGCAGTACTTC. Protein: CASSLNPVGTYYEQYF.